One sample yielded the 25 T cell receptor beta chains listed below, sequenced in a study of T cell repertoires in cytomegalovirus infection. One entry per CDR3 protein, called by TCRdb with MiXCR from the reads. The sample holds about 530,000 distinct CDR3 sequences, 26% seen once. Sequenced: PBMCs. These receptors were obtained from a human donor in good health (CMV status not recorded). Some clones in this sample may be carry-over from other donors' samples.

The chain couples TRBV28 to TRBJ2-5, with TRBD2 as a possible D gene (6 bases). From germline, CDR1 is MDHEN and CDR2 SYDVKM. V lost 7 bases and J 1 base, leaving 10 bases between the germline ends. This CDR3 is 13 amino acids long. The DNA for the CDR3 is TGTGCCAGCATTCCGGAGGGCCAAGAGACCCAGTACTTC. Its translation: CASIPEGQETQYF.

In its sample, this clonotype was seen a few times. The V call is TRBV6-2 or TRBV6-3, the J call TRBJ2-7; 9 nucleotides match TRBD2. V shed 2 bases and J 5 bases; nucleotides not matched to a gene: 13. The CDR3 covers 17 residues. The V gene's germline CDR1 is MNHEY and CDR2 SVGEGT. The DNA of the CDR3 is TGTGCCAGCAGTTACCGCGTCGGGGAGCGGGAGGTCCACGAGCAGTACTTC. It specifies CASSYRVGEREVHEQYF.

The CDR3, as DNA: TGTGCCAGCACCCTGGCGACCGGGACGCCAAATTCACCCCTCCACTTT. Amino acids: CASTLATGTPNSPLHF. The V gene is TRBV12-3 or TRBV12-4, the J gene TRBJ1-6, with D perhaps TRBD1 (5 bases). The CDR3 has 16 amino acids. With 7 bases removed from V and 7 bases from J, the gap between germline ends came to 20 bases.

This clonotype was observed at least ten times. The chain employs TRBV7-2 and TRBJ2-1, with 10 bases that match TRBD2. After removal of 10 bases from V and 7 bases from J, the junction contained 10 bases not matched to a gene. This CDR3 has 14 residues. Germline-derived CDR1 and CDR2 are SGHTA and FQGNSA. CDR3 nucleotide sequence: TGTGCCAATACACGGAGCGGGAGGGGGAATGAGCAGTTCTTC. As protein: CANTRSGRGNEQFF.

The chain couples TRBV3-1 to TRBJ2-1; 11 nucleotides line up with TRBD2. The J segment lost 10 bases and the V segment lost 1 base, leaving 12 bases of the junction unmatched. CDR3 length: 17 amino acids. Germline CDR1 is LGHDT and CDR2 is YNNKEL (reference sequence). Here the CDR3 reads CASSQGTSGRGHLEQFF. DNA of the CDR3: TGTGCCAGCAGCCAAGGGACTAGCGGGCGAGGGCACCTCGAGCAGTTCTTC.

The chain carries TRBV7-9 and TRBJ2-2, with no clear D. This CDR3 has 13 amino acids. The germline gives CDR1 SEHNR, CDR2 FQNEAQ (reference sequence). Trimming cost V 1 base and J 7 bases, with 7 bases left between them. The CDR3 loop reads CASSLDPIGELFF. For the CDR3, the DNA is TGTGCCAGCAGCTTAGACCCTATCGGGGAGCTGTTTTTT.

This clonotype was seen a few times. The CDR3 DNA sequence: TGTGCCAGCAGCCCCGGGGTAGCGGGACTCACTGGGGCCAACGTCCTGACTTTC. The encoded protein is CASSPGVAGLTGANVLTF. The V gene is TRBV6-5, the J gene TRBJ2-6; 8 nucleotides agree with TRBD2. CDR3 length: 18 amino acids. J was trimmed by 2 bases and V by 6 bases; bases with no gene match: 12. Germline CDR1 and CDR2: MNHEY and SVGAGI.

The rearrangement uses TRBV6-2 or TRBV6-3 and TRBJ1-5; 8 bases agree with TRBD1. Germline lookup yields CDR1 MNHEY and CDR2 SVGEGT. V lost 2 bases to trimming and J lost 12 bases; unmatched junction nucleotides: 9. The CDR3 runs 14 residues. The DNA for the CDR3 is TGTGCCAGCAGTTACCGGGACAGGCCCCCTCTCCAGCATTTT. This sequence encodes CASSYRDRPPLQHF.

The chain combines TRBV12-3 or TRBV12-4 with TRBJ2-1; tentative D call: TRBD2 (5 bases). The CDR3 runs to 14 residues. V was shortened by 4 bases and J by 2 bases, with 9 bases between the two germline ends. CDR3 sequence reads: CASSSRAPYNEQFF. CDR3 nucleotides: TGTGCCAGCAGTTCGAGGGCCCCCTACAATGAGCAGTTCTTC.

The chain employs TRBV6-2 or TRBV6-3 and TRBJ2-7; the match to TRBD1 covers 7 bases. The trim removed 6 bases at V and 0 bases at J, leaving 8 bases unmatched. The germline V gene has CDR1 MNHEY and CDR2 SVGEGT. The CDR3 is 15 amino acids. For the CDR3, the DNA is TGTGCCAGCAGGAGTTGGGACAGTTCCTCCTACGAGCAGTACTTC. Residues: CASRSWDSSSYEQYF.

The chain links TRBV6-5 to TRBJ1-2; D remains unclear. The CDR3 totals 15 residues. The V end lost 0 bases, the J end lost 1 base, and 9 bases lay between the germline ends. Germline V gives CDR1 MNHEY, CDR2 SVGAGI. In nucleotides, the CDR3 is TGTGCCAGCAGTTACTCGCGCCAAAATAACTATGGCTACACCTTC. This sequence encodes CASSYSRQNNYGYTF.

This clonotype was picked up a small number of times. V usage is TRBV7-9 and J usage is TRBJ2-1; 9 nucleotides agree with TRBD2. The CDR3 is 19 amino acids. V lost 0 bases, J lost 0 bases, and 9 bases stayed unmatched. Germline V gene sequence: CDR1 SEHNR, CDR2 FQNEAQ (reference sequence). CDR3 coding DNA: TGTGCCAGCAGCTTAGCCCCTCCCTCGACTAGCGGCTCCTACAATGAGCAGTTCTTC. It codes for CASSLAPPSTSGSYNEQFF. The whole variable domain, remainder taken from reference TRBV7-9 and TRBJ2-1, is DTGVSQNPRHKITKRGQNVTFRCDPISEHNRLYWYRQTLGQGPEFLTYFQNEAQLEKSRLLSDRFSAERPKGSFSTLEIQRTEQGDSAMYLCASSLAPPSTSGSYNEQFFGPGTRLTVL.

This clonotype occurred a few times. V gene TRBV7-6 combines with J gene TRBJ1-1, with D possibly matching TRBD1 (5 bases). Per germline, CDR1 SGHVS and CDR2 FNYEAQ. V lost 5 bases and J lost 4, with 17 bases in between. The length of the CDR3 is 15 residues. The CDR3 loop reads CASSVGSGRGTEAFF. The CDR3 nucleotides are TGTGCCAGCAGCGTGGGTTCAGGGAGGGGCACTGAAGCTTTCTTT.

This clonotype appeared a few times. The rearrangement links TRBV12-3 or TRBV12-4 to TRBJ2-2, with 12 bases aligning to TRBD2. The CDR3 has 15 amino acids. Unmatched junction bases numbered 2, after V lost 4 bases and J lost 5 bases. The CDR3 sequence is CASSSTSGSTGELFF. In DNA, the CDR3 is TGTGCCAGCAGTTCGACTAGCGGGAGTACCGGGGAGCTGTTTTTT.

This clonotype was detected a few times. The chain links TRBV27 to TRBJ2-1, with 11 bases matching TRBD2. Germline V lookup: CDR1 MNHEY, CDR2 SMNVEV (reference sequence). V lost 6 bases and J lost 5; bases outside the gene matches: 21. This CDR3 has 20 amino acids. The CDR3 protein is CASRTILAGESRLGNNEQFF. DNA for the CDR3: TGTGCCAGCAGGACTATACTAGCGGGAGAAAGTAGGTTGGGGAACAATGAGCAGTTCTTC.

CDR3 in amino acids: CASSPMGEGEQFF. In nucleotides, the CDR3 is TGTGCCAGCAGCCCGATGGGGGAGGGCGAGCAGTTCTTC. The rearrangement uses TRBV12-3 or TRBV12-4 and TRBJ2-1, with 7 bases identical to TRBD2. The CDR3 totals 13 residues. J was trimmed by 10 bases and V by 6 bases; bases with no gene match: 9.

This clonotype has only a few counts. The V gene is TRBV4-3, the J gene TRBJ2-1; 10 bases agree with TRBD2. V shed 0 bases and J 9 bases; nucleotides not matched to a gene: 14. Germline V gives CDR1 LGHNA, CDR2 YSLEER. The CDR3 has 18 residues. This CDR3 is CASSQDPLLAGVLVEQFF. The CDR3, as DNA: TGCGCCAGCAGCCAAGATCCTCTCCTAGCGGGAGTATTGGTTGAGCAGTTCTTC.

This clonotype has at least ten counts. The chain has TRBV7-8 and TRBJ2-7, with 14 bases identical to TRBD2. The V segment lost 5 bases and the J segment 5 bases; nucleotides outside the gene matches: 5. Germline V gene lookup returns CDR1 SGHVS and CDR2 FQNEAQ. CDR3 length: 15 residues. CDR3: CASSPGLAGVNEQYV. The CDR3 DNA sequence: TGTGCCAGCAGCCCGGGACTAGCGGGAGTTAACGAGCAGTACGTC.

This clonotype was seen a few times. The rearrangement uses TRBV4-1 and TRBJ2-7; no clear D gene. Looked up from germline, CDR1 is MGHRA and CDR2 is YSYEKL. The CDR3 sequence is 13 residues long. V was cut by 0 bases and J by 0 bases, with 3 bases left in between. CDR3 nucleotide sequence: TGCGCCAGCAGCCAAGAGGGCTCCTACGAGCAGTACTTC. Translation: CASSQEGSYEQYF.

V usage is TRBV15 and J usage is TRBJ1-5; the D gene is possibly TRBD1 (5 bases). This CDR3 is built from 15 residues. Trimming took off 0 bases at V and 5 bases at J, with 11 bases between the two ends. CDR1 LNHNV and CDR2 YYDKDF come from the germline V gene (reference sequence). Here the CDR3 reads CATSRERQFDQPQHF. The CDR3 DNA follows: TGTGCCACCAGCAGAGAGAGACAGTTCGATCAGCCCCAGCATTTT.

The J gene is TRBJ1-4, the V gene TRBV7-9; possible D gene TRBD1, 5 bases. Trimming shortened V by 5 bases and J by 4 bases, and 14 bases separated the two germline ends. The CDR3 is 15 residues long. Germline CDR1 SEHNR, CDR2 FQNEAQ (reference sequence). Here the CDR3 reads CASSAQTVHNEKLFF. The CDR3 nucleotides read TGTGCCAGCAGCGCTCAGACAGTACATAATGAAAAACTGTTTTTT. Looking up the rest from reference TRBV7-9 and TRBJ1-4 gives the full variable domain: DTGVSQNPRHKITKRGQNVTFRCDPISEHNRLYWYRQTLGQGPEFLTYFQNEAQLEKSRLLSDRFSAERPKGSFSTLEIQRTEQGDSAMYLCASSAQTVHNEKLFFGSGTQLSVL.

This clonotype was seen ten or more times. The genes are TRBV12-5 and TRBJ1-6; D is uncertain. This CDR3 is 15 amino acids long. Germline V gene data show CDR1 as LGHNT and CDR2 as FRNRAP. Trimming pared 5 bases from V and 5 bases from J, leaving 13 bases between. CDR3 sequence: CASGRYGVDNSPLHF. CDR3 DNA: TGTGCTAGTGGTCGATATGGGGTGGATAATTCACCCCTCCACTTT.

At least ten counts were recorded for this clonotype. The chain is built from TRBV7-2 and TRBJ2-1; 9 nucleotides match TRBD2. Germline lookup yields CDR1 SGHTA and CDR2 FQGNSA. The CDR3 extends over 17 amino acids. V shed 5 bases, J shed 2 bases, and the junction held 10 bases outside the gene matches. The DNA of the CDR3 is TGTGCCAGCAGCCCCCGCGGCGGGAGGGCCCCCTACAATGAGCAGTTCTTC. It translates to CASSPRGGRAPYNEQFF.

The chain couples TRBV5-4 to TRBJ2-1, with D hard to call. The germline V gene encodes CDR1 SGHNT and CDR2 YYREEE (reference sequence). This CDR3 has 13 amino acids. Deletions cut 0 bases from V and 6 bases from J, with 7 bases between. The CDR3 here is CASSLDPINEQFF. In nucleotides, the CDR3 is TGTGCCAGCAGCTTGGATCCAATCAATGAGCAGTTCTTC.

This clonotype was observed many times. As DNA, the CDR3 is TGTGCCAGCAAGAAGGGGGTCCGTCCTGAAGAGACCCAGTACTTC. It translates to CASKKGVRPEETQYF. The V call is TRBV6-1, the J call TRBJ2-5; a possible D gene is TRBD1 (6 bases). V lost 7 bases and J 3 bases, leaving 18 bases between the germline ends. CDR3 size: 15 residues. CDR1 is MNHNS, CDR2 SASEGT, per germline.